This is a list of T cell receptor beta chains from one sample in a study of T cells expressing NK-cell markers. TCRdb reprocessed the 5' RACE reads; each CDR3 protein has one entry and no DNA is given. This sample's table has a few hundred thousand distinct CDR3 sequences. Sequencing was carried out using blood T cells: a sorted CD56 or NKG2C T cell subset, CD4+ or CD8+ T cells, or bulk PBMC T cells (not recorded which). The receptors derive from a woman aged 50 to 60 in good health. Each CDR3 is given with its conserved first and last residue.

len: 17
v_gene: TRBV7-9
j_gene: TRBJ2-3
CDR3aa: CASSVHRSTEKGDTQYF

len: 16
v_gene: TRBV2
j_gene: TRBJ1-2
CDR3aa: CASSGRGKALNYGYTF

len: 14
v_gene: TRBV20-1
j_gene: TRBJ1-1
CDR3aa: CSAFNRGRSPEAFF

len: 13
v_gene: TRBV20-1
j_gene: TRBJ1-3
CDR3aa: CSALDRSGNTIYF

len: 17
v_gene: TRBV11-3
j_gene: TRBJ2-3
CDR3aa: CASSPHPMTSSTDTQYF

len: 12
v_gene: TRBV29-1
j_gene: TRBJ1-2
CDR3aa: CSVLDGLGGYTF

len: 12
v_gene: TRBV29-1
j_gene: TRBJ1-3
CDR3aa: CSVESPGDTIYF

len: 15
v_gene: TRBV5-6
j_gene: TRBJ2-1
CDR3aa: CASSDTGEEGNEQFF

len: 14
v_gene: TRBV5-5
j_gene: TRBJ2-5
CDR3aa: CASSSQGNPETQYF

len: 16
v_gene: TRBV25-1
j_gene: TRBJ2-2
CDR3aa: CASSKWTGGDTGELFF

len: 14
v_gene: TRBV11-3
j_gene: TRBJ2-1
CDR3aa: CASSPGGASEQEFF

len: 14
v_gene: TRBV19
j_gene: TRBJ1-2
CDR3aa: CASSIAGSNYGYTF

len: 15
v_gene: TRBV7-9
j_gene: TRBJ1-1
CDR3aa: CASSNRQVVGTEAFF

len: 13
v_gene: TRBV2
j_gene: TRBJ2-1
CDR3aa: CAGRGPRVNEQFF

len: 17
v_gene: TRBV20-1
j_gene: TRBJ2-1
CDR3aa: CSASNLNGLAEYNEQFF

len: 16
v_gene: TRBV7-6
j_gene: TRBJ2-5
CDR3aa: CASSLDGAGPRETQYF

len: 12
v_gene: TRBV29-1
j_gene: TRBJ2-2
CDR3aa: CTALADTGELFF

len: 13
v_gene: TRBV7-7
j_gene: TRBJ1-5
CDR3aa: CASSLRPDQPQHF

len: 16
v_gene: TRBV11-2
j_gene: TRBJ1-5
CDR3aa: CASSLDGLGRNQPQHF

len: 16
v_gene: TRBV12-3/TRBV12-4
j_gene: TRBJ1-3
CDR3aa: CASSLVPASSGNTIYF

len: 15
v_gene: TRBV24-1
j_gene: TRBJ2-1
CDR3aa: CATSWGTSGINEQFF

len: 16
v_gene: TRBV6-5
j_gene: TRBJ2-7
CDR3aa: CASSRRVGGATYEQYF

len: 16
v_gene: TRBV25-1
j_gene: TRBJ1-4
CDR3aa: CASSDGVGSEGEKLFF

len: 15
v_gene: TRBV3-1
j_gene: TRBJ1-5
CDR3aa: CASSRTRGRFQPQHF

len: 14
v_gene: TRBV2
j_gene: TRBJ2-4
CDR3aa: CASRAGWAKNIQYF

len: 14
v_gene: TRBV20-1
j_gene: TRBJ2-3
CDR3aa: CSYVTDSLTDTQYF